The 20 T cell receptor beta chains in this list originate from one sample, sequenced in a study of cytomegalovirus exposure and HLA in healthy donors. PCR primers comprised 60 Vbeta and 13 Jbeta primers. Here immunoSEQ multiplex PCR was the method, and the copy in TCRdb shows in-frame clones only, minus some. The sample lists about 89,000 clones; around four fifths were seen once. Sequenced sample: PBMCs. The receptor source for this set is a man younger than 40 in good health and CMV-seronegative.

The V and J genes are TRBV7-2 and TRBJ2-3; TRBD1 matches 8 bases. The CDR3 length is 16 residues. Trimming removed 10 bases from V and 1 base from J; junction bases left unmatched: 13. The V gene's germline CDR1 is SGHTA and CDR2 FQGNSA. CDR3 bases: TGTGCCACCGGACAGGGAGGAAAGAGTGGCACAGATACGCAGTATTTT. It is translated as CATGQGGKSGTDTQYF.

The chain has TRBV4-1 and TRBJ2-5, with 7 bases aligning to TRBD1. V lost 3 bases, J lost 5 bases, and 9 bases stayed unmatched. Per the germline V gene, CDR1 is MGHRA and CDR2 is YSYEKL. The CDR3 has 15 amino acids. The CDR3 reads CASSHPGQRGETQYF. CDR3 bases: TGCGCCAGCAGCCATCCGGGACAGAGAGGGGAGACCCAGTACTTC.

This sequence joins TRBV7-6 and TRBJ2-7, with D tentatively TRBD1 (5 bases). Germline CDR1 reads SGHVS; CDR2 reads FNYEAQ. The V end was cut by 3 bases, the J end by 4 bases, with 13 bases between. The CDR3 covers 14 residues. In nucleotides, the CDR3 is TGTGCCAGCAGCTTGACAGAAGAGCGTTACGAGCAGTACTTC. This encodes CASSLTEERYEQYF.

V is TRBV5-4 and J is TRBJ2-2; TRBD2 is a possible D gene (6 bases). CDR1 is SGHNT, CDR2 YYREEE, per germline (reference sequence). V was shortened by 0 bases and J by 0 bases, with 9 bases between the two germline ends. The CDR3 totals 16 residues. The CDR3 loop reads CASSLGGGANTGELFF. DNA for the CDR3: TGTGCCAGCAGCTTGGGTGGCGGGGCGAACACCGGGGAGCTGTTTTTT.

This clone turned up a few times. This chain joins TRBV7-6 and TRBJ1-4; D is undetermined. The CDR3 length is 15 residues. The ends were cut back, 4 bases at V and 2 bases at J, with 11 bases in the middle. Germline V gene data show CDR1 as SGHVS and CDR2 as FNYEAQ. Here the CDR3 DNA reads TGTGCCAGCAGCTCGAACAGAGGGACTAATGAAAAACTGTTTTTT. Translating gives CASSSNRGTNEKLFF.

V and J are TRBV5-1 and TRBJ2-5; D assignment may be TRBD1 or TRBD2 (7 bases each). The CDR3 runs to 15 residues. Germline V gene lookup returns CDR1 SGHRS and CDR2 YFSETQ. The V and J ends lost 4 bases and 2 bases respectively, with 15 bases between them. The CDR3 loop is CASSMGGGVQETQYF. DNA of the CDR3: TGCGCCAGCAGCATGGGAGGGGGCGTACAAGAGACCCAGTACTTC.

This chain connects TRBV30 to TRBJ2-2, with D unresolved. The CDR3 has 13 amino acids. CDR1 GTSNPN and CDR2 SVGIG come from the germline V gene (reference sequence). Deletions cut 0 bases from V and 1 base from J, with 3 bases between. The CDR3 coding sequence is TGTGCCTGGAGTGTACAGAACACCGGGGAGCTGTTTTTT. It encodes CAWSVQNTGELFF.

This chain connects TRBV29-1 to TRBJ1-4; possibly TRBD1 for D (6 bases). Germline V gives CDR1 SQVTM, CDR2 ANQGSEA. The V end was cut by 7 bases, the J end by 5 bases, with 11 bases between. The CDR3 is made up of 12 amino acids. The CDR3 DNA reads as TGCAGCGCCCGGGACATGAATGAAAAACTGTTTTTT. Translation: CSARDMNEKLFF.

This rearrangement joins TRBV7-9 to TRBJ1-4; 10 bases match TRBD1. CDR1 is SEHNR, CDR2 FQNEAQ, per germline (reference sequence). V trimming: 7 bases; J trimming: 7 bases; junction bases outside the gene matches: 9. The CDR3 has 15 amino acids. The CDR3 loop is CASTEGTGVGEKLFF. CDR3 sequence (DNA): TGTGCCAGCACCGAAGGGACAGGGGTGGGTGAAAAACTGTTTTTT. The variable domain in full, completed from reference TRBV7-9 and TRBJ1-4, reads DTGVSQNPRHKITKRGQNVTFRCDPISEHNRLYWYRQTLGQGPEFLTYFQNEAQLEKSRLLSDRFSAERPKGSFSTLEIQRTEQGDSAMYLCASTEGTGVGEKLFFGSGTQLSVL.

The chain combines TRBV5-8 with TRBJ2-1; TRBD1 aligns across 11 bases. CDR3 length equals 15 residues. Per germline, CDR1 SGHTS and CDR2 YDEGEE. J lost 10 bases, V lost 2 bases, and 8 bases had no gene match. The CDR3: CASSFRGQGAGEQFF. The CDR3 region has the DNA TGTGCCAGCAGCTTTCGCGGACAGGGGGCCGGGGAGCAGTTCTTC.

The rearrangement uses TRBV6-1 and TRBJ2-7; weak D call: TRBD2 (5 bases). The CDR3 length is 15 residues. Trimming pared 7 bases from V and 6 bases from J, leaving 22 bases between. Germline CDR1 and CDR2: MNHNS and SASEGT. Here the CDR3 reads CASMEKRTPAGEQYF. CDR3 in DNA: TGTGCCAGCATGGAGAAAAGGACCCCGGCGGGCGAGCAGTACTTC.

As concerns this clone: One end of the junction is discordant with germline, which a read error may explain. The V and J genes are TRBV4-1 and TRBJ2-5; 8 bases map to TRBD1. CDR1 and CDR2 from the germline V gene are MGHRA and YSYEKL. This CDR3 is built from 16 residues. The CDR3 coding sequence is TGCGCCAGCAGCCAAGCAAACAGGGGGTACCAGGAGACCCAGTACTTC. Amino acids: CASSQANRGYQETQYF.

The J gene is TRBJ2-5, the V gene TRBV13; D possibly corresponds to TRBD1 (6 bases). The CDR3 length is 13 residues. Germline V gene lookup returns CDR1 PRHDT and CDR2 FYEKMQ (reference sequence). V lost 2 bases to trimming and J lost 4 bases, with 8 bases between them. CDR3 coding DNA: TGTGCCAGCAGCTTAAGGGACATAGAGACCCAGTACTTC. This sequence encodes CASSLRDIETQYF.

The count of this clone is one. The rearrangement links TRBV9 to TRBJ1-4, with D tentatively TRBD1 (6 bases). The germline V and J ends were trimmed by 1 base and 13 bases, with 17 bases remaining between them. The CDR3 consists of 14 residues. Germline V lookup: CDR1 SGDLS, CDR2 YYNGEE. This CDR3 reads CASSVLSVGGGLFF. In nucleotides, the CDR3 is TGTGCCAGCAGCGTACTGTCGGTGGGAGGGGGACTGTTTTTT.

The chain has TRBV5-1 and TRBJ1-1, with D possibly matching TRBD1 (5 bases). Germline CDR1 reads SGHRS; CDR2 reads YFSETQ. The CDR3 sequence is 15 residues long. V dropped 4 bases and J dropped 1 base, with 14 bases sitting between them. The CDR3 DNA reads as TGCGCCAGCAGCAACAATGGAGGGACGAACACTGAAGCTTTCTTT. Translation gives CASSNNGGTNTEAFF. The whole variable domain, remainder taken from reference TRBV5-1 and TRBJ1-1, is KAGVTQTPRYLIKTRGQQVTLSCSPISGHRSVSWYQQTPGQGLQFLFEYFSETQRNKGNFPGRFSGRQFSNSRSEMNVSTLELGDSALYLCASSNNGGTNTEAFFGQGTRLTVV.

The rearrangement uses TRBV5-1 and TRBJ1-6; 9 bases agree with TRBD1. CDR3 size: 17 residues. Germline CDR1 SGHRS, CDR2 YFSETQ. J gave up 9 bases and V 0 bases, and 10 bases lay outside the gene matches. CDR3 in DNA: TGCGCCAGCAGCTTGGCCGCCGGGACAGGGTTAAGTTCACCCCTCCACTTT. Protein: CASSLAAGTGLSSPLHF.

The table lists this clone with a few counts. The chain combines TRBV28 with TRBJ1-3, with TRBD1 matching over 7 bases. V dropped 7 bases and J dropped 5; count of bases not matched to a gene: 8. This CDR3 spans 14 amino acids. In germline, CDR1 is MDHEN, CDR2 SYDVKM. As DNA, the CDR3 is TGTGCCAGCAACACAGGGGATATGAGAAACACCATATATTTT. It yields the protein CASNTGDMRNTIYF.

The chain uses TRBV7-2 and TRBJ1-1; TRBD1 might be the D (5 bases). The CDR3 has 16 residues. The germline V gene encodes CDR1 SGHTA and CDR2 FQGNSA. The V and J ends lost 0 bases and 8 bases respectively, with 19 bases between them. CDR3 coding DNA: TGTGCCAGCAGCTTAGCTCCTCAGGGTGGAGCGTCAGAAGCTTTCTTT. It yields the protein CASSLAPQGGASEAFF.

The genes are TRBV28 and TRBJ1-2; D is perhaps TRBD1 (6 bases). The V end lost 2 bases, the J end lost 4 bases, and 8 bases lay between the germline ends. The CDR3 sequence is 13 residues long. Germline-derived CDR1 and CDR2 are MDHEN and SYDVKM. In DNA form, the CDR3 reads TGTGCCAGCAGTTTAACAGGGACCTATGGCTACACCTTC. The encoded protein is CASSLTGTYGYTF.

The genes are TRBV7-8 and TRBJ2-3, with TRBD2 identical over 8 bases. Germline CDR1 SGHVS, CDR2 FQNEAQ. This CDR3 contains 16 residues. V lost 1 base to trimming and J lost 0 bases; unmatched junction nucleotides: 3. The chain's CDR3 is CASSLGVAGSTDTQYF. CDR3 in DNA: TGTGCCAGCAGCTTAGGGGTAGCGGGGAGCACAGATACGCAGTATTTT.